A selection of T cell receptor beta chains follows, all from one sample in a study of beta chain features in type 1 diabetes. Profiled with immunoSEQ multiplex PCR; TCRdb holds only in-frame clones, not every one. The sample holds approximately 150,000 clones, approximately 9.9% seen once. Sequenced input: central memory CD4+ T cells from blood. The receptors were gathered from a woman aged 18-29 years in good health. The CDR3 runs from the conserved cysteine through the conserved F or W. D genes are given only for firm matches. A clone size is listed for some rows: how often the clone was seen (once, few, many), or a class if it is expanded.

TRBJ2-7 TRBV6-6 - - CASSPPVGRLYEQYF TGTGCCAGCAGCCCCCCCGTTGGCAGGCTATACGAGCAGTACTTC
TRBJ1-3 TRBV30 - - CAWDRSSGNTIYF TGTGCCTGGGACAGGAGCTCTGGAAACACCATATATTTT
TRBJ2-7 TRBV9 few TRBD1 CASSGSGTGLNEQYF TGTGCCAGCAGCGGAAGCGGGACAGGGCTCAACGAGCAGTACTTC
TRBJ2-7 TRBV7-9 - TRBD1 CASSLGRGNEQYF TGTGCCAGCAGCTTAGGCAGGGGGAACGAGCAGTACTTC
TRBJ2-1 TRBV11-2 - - CASSSGEHNEQFF TGTGCCAGCAGCTCCGGTGAGCACAATGAGCAGTTCTTC
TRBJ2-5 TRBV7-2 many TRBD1 CASSRQGEYQETQYF TGTGCCAGCAGCCGACAGGGGGAGTACCAAGAGACCCAGTACTTC
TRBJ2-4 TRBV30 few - CAWGPGEAKNIQYF TGTGCCTGGGGTCCGGGGGAAGCCAAAAACATTCAGTACTTC
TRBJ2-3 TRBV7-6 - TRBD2 CASSRGLAGSTTDTQYF TGTGCCAGCAGCCGGGGACTAGCGGGTTCGACGACAGATACGCAGTATTTT
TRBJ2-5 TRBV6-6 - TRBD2 CASSYSGGGETQYF TGTGCCAGCAGTTACTCTGGGGGAGGGGAGACCCAGTACTTC
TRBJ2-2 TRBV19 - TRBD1 CASQDRGGTGELFF TGTGCCAGTCAAGACAGGGGGGGCACCGGGGAGCTGTTTTTT
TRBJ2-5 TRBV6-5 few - CASSYESGGPETQYF TGTGCCAGCAGTTACGAGTCGGGGGGCCCAGAGACCCAGTACTTC